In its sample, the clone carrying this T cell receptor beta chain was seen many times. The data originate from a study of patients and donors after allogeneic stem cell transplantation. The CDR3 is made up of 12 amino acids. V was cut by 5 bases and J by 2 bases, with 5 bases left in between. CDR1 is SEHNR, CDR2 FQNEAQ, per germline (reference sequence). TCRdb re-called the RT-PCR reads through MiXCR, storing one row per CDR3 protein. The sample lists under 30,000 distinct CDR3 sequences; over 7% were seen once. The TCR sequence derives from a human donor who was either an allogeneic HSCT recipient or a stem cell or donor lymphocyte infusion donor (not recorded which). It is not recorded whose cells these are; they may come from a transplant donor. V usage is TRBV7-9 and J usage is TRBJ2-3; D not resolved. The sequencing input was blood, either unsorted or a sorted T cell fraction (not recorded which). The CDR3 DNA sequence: TGTGCCAGCAGCCCTTTCACAGATACGCAGTATTTT. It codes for CASSPFTDTQYF.